This TCR beta chain was documented in a study of cytomegalovirus exposure and HLA in healthy donors. CDR1 SGHAT and CDR2 FQNNGV come from the germline V gene. This CDR3 has 13 amino acids. Trimming removed 0 bases at V and 4 bases at J, with 6 bases between. Assay: immunoSEQ multiplex PCR; the TCRdb copy retains only in-frame clones and omits some. The sample carries fewer than 400,000 clones, approximately 91% recorded once. The clonotype originates from a man aged 25-45 years in good health and CMV-seronegative. Sequencing was carried out using PBMCs. The chain combines TRBV11-2 with TRBJ1-1; D is unclear. Written as DNA, the CDR3 is TGTGCCAGCAGCTTAGATCCCTCCACTGAAGCTTTCTTT. This translates into CASSLDPSTEAFF. The variable domain in full, completed from reference TRBV11-2 and TRBJ1-1, reads EAGVAQSPRYKIIEKRQSVAFWCNPISGHATLYWYQQILGQGPKLLIQFQNNGVVDDSQLPKDRFSAERLKGVDSTLKIQPAKLEDSAVYLCASSLDPSTEAFFGQGTRLTVV.